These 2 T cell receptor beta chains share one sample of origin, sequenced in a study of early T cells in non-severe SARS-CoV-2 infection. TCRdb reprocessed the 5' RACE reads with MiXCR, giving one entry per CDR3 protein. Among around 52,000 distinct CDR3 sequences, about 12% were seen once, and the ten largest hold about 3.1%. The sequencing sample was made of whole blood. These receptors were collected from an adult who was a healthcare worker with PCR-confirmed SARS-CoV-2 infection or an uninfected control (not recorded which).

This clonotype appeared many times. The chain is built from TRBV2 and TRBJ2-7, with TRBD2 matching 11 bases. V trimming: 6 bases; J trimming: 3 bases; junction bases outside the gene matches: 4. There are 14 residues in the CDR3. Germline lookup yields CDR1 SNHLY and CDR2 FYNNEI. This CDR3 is CASRSGTSGYEQYF. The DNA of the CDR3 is TGTGCCAGCAGGTCCGGGACTAGCGGCTACGAGCAGTACTTC.

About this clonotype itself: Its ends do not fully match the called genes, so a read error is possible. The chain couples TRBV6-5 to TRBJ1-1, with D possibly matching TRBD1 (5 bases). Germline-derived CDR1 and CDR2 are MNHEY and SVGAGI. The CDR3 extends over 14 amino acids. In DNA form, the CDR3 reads TGTGCCAGCAGTTACTCGGCCGAGGGGACTGAAGTTTTCTTT. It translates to CASSYSAEGTEVFF.